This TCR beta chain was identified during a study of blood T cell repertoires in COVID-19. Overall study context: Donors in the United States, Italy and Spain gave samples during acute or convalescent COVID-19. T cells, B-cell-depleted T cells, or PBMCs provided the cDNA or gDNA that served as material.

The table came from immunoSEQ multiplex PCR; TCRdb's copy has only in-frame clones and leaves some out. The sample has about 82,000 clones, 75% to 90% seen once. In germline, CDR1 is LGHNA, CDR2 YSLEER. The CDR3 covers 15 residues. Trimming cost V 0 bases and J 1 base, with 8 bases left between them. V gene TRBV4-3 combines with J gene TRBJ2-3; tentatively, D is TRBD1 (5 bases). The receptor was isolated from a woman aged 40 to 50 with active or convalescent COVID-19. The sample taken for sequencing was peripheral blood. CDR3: CASSQDWGGTDTQYF. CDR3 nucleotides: TGCGCCAGCAGCCAAGACTGGGGCGGCACAGATACGCAGTATTTT.